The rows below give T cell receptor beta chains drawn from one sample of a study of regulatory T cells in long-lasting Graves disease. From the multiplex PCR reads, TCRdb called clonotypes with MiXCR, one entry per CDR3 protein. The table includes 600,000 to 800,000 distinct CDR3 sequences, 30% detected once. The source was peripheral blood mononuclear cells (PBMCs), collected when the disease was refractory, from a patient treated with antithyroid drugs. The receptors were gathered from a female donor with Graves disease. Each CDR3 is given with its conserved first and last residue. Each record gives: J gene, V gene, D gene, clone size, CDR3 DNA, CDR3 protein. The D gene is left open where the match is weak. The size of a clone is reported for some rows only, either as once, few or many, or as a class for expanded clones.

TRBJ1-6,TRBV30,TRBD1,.,TGTGCCTGGAGTGACAGGGGGTCGGGAAATTCACCCCTCCACTTT,CAWSDRGSGNSPLHF
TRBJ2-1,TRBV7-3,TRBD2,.,TGTGCCAGCAGCTTAGGGGCGGGACTAGCGGGAGGCAATGAGCAGTTCTTC,CASSLGAGLAGGNEQFF
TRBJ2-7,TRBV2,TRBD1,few,TGTGCCAGCAGACCGACAGGGGGCTTTCGGGACGAGCAGTACTTC,CASRPTGGFRDEQYF
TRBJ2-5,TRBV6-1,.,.,TGTGCCAGCAGTGACTTCAGGGCAGTCGAAGAGACCCAGTACTTC,CASSDFRAVEETQYF
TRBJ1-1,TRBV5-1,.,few,TGCGCCAGCAGCCCCTCGACTCTACTGAACACTGAAGCTTTCTTT,CASSPSTLLNTEAFF
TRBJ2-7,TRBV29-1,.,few,TGCAGCGTTAGCCTGAACTACGAGCAGTACTTC,CSVSLNYEQYF
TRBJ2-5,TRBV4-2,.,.,TGTGCCAGCAGCCAAGTCCGGGGCTGGCAAGAGACCCAGTACTTC,CASSQVRGWQETQYF
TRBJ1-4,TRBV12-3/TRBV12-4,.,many,TGTGCCAGCAGTTTCCGGGAAGGAAAACTGTTTTTT,CASSFREGKLFF
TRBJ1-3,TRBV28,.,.,TGTGCCAGCAGTTTATGGGGGGCAGGTGGAAACACCATATATTTT,CASSLWGAGGNTIYF
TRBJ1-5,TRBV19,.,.,TGTGCCAGTAGTTATCGGGACTTTAGCAATCAGCCCCAGCATTTT,CASSYRDFSNQPQHF
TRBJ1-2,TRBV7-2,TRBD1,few,TGTGCCAGCAGCTTAGTATCTGGACAGGGCACCTTTGGCTACACCTTC,CASSLVSGQGTFGYTF
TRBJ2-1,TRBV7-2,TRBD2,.,TGTGCCAGCAGCTTTAGCGGGAAAGCTCGCTACAATGAGCAGTTCTTC,CASSFSGKARYNEQFF
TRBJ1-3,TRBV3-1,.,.,TGTGCCAGCAGCCAAAAGGGAGGAAGCTCTGGAAACACCATATATTTT,CASSQKGGSSGNTIYF
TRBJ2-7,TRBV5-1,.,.,TGCGCCAGCAGCTTTCGGACACTGCCCTCCTACGAGCAGTGCTTC,CASSFRTLPSYEQCF
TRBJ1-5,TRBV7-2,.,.,TGTGACAGCACCGCAGGGTTAAACCAGCCCCAGCATTTT,CDSTAGLNQPQHF
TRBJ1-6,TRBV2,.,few,TGTGCCATCCAAGGGGGGTCATATAATTCACCCCTCCACTTT,CAIQGGSYNSPLHF
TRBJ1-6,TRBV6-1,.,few,TGTGCCAGCAGTCCAGCGCGGGACATCTCGAGCTCCTATAATTCACCCCTCCACTTT,CASSPARDISSSYNSPLHF
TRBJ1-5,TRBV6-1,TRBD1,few,TGTGCCAGCACCCAAAAGCAGGGGGATGGTCAGCCCCAGCATTTT,CASTQKQGDGQPQHF
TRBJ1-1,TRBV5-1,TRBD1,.,TGCGCCAGCAGCAGGGACAGGGGGCGTTCTGAAGCTTTCTTT,CASSRDRGRSEAFF
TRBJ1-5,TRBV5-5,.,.,TGTGCCAGCAGCGTGGGACCCCGCAATCAGCCCCAGCATTTT,CASSVGPRNQPQHF
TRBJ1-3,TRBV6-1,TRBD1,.,TGTGCCAGCAGTCGGACAGGACCAGGAAACACCATATATTTT,CASSRTGPGNTIYF
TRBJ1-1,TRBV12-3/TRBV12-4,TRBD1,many,TGTGCCAGCAGTTGGGGGACAGGACCGAACACTGAAGCTTTCTTT,CASSWGTGPNTEAFF
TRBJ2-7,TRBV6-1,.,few,TGTGCCAGCAGGCGTAGCGACTACGAGCAGTACTTC,CASRRSDYEQYF
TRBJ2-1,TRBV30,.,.,TGTGCCTGGGGAGGTAATGAGCAGTTCTTC,CAWGGNEQFF
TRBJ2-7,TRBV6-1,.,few,TGTGCCAGCAGTGAAGGGACGGTAGGAGACGAGCAGTACTTC,CASSEGTVGDEQYF
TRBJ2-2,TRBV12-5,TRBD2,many,TGTGCTAGTGGTCCCCCCCTGGGACTAGCGTCCACCGGGGAGCTGTTTTTT,CASGPPLGLASTGELFF
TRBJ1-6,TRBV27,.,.,TGTGCCAGCAGTTCCGTGGGAAGGAATTCACCCCTCCACTTT,CASSSVGRNSPLHF
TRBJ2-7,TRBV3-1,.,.,TGTGCCAGCAGCCAAGATCTGATGACAGGTTCCTACGAGCAGTACTTC,CASSQDLMTGSYEQYF
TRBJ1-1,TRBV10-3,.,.,TGTGCCATCAGGTGGGTGACAGGAAACATGAACACTGAAGCTTTCTTT,CAIRWVTGNMNTEAFF
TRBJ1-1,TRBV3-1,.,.,TGTGCCAGCAGCCAAGGTCAGGGCCGGGGCACTGAAGCTTTCTTT,CASSQGQGRGTEAFF
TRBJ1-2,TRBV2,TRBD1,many,TGTGCCAGCACCAACAGAGGGACAGGGTCCGGCTACACCTTC,CASTNRGTGSGYTF
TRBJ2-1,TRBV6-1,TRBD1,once,TGTGCCAGCAGTCTACGACAGGGGGACTACAATGAGCAGTTCTTC,CASSLRQGDYNEQFF
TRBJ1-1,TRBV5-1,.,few,TGCGCCAGCAGCTTGGTGACAGGATTGGACACTGAAGCTTTCTTT,CASSLVTGLDTEAFF
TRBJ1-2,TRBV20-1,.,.,TGCAGTGCTAAGATTGGGGATGGCTACACCTTC,CSAKIGDGYTF
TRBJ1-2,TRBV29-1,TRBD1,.,TGCAGCGTTGACGGACAGGCAGCTTTTCGCATCGATGGCTACACCTTC,CSVDGQAAFRIDGYTF
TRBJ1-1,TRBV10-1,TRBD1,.,TGCGCCAGCAGTGGAACAGGGGCTGGTGGAACTGAAGCTTTCTTT,CASSGTGAGGTEAFF
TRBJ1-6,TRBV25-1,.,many,TGTGCCAGCAGTGAATATAGGGGACTTTCTCATTCACCCCTCCACTTT,CASSEYRGLSHSPLHF
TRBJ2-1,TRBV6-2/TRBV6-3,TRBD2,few,TGTGCCAGCGTAGCGGGAAACTACAATGAGCAGTTCTTC,CASVAGNYNEQFF
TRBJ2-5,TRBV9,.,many,TGTGCCAGCAGCCGGACCGCCCAAGAGACCCAGTACTTC,CASSRTAQETQYF
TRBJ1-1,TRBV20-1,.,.,TGCAGTGCTAAAGACATGAACACTGAAGCTTTCTTT,CSAKDMNTEAFF
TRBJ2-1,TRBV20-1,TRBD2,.,TGCAGTGCTACCAGCGGGGGAATCTACAATGAGCAGTTCTTC,CSATSGGIYNEQFF
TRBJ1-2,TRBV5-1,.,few,TGCGCCAGCAGCTTAGGGATCCGGGGTAGCTATGGCTACACCTTC,CASSLGIRGSYGYTF
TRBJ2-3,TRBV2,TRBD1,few,TGTGCCAGCAGGACCGGGACAGGAGATTTCACTAGCACAGATACGCAGTATTTT,CASRTGTGDFTSTDTQYF
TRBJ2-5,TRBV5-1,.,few,TGCGCCAGCAGCTTGGCCGGGACAAAAGAGACCCAGTACTTC,CASSLAGTKETQYF
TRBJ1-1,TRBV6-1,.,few,TGTGCCAGCAGTCGACCGACTGGTTCTGAAGCTTTCTTT,CASSRPTGSEAFF
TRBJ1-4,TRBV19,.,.,TGTGCCAGTACCAGCTACAGGACAGCAACTAATGAAAAACTGTTTTTT,CASTSYRTATNEKLFF
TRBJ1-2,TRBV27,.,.,TGTGCCAGCACGGGGGGGGGACAAAAGACCTTC,CASTGGGQKTF
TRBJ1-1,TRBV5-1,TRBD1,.,TGCGCCAGCAGCGTGACAGGGAAAAACACTGAAGCTTTCTTT,CASSVTGKNTEAFF
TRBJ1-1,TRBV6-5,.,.,TGTGCCAGCAGTTACTCGAGTAGGACAGACACTGAAGCTTTCTTT,CASSYSSRTDTEAFF
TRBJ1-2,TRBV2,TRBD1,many,TGTGCCAGCAGTGAATTTCGGGACAGCATCTATGGCTACACCTTC,CASSEFRDSIYGYTF
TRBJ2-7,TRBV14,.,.,TGTGCCAGCAGCCAATTGGTCGGCAGTCGGTACGAGCAGTACTTC,CASSQLVGSRYEQYF
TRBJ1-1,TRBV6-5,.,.,TGTGCCAGCAATTACCGATTTGGGATCACTGAAGCTTTCTTT,CASNYRFGITEAFF
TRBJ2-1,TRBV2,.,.,TGTGCCAGCATGGTTGTGGGATCCTCTCGCCGTTACGTTGTCTCCTACAATGAGCAGTTCTTC,CASMVVGSSRRYVVSYNEQFF
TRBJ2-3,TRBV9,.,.,TGTGCCAGCAGCGCCGGCCGGAGGTTCGCAGATACGCAGTATTTT,CASSAGRRFADTQYF
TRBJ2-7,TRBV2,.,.,TGTGCCAGCGGGGCGTTCGTCGAGGACGAGCAGTACTTC,CASGAFVEDEQYF
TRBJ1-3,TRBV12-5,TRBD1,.,TGTGCTAGTGGTTCGGGACAGGGGGCAGACACCATATATTTT,CASGSGQGADTIYF
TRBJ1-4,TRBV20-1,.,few,TGCAGTGTTGAACAGGGAACTAATGAAAAACTGTTTTTT,CSVEQGTNEKLFF
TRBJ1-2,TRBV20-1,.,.,TGCAGTGCTAGAGATCCAGGGTTTAGCTATGGCTACACCTTC,CSARDPGFSYGYTF
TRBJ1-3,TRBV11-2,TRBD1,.,TGTGCCAGCAGCCCGGGGACAGGGGGCTCTGGAAACACCATATATTTT,CASSPGTGGSGNTIYF
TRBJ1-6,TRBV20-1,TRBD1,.,TGCAGTGCCACCGACAGGGGACCACCCCTCCACTTT,CSATDRGPPLHF